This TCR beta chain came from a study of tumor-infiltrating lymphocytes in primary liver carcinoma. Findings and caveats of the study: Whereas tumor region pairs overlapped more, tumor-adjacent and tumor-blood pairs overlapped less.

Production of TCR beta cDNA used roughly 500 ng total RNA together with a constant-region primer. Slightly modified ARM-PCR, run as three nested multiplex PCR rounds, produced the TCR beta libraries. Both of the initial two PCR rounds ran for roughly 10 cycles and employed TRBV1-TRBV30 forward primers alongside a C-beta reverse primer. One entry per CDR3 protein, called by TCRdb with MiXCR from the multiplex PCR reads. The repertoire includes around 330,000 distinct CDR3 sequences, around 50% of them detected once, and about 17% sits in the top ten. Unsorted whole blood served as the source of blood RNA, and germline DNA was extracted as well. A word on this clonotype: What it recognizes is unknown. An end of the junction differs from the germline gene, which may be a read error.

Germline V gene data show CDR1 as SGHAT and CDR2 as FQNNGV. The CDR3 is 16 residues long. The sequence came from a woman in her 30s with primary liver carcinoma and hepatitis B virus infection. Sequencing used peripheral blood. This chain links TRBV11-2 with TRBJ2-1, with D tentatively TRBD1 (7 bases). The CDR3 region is CASSHGAGQTYNKHFF. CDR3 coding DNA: TGTGCCAGCAGCCACGGGGCGGGACAGACTTACAATAAGCACTTCTTC.